One sample yielded the 24 T cell receptor beta chains listed below, sequenced in a study of radiotherapy plus CTLA-4 blockade in lung cancer. Repertoires were generated with immunoSEQ multiplex PCR, while TCRdb's copy carries only in-frame clones and drops some. This sample has approximately 75,000 clones; roughly three quarters occur once, and the top ten carry around 7.1%. Sequenced material: peripheral blood, taken from a patient treated with radiotherapy plus ipilimumab. These receptors all stem from a human donor with non-small cell lung cancer who had a complete response to radiotherapy plus ipilimumab.

The rearrangement joins TRBV9 to TRBJ1-2; a possible D gene is TRBD1 (6 bases). V lost 0 bases to trimming and J lost 8 bases, with 11 bases between them. Germline values: CDR1 SGDLS, CDR2 YYNGEE. CDR3 size: 13 residues. The CDR3 sequence: CASSVALGAGYTF. DNA of the CDR3: TGTGCCAGCAGCGTAGCTTTGGGGGCCGGCTACACCTTC.

This clone was seen a handful of times. V usage is TRBV18 and J usage is TRBJ1-2; possible D gene TRBD1, 6 bases. This CDR3 contains 13 residues. CDR1 KGHSH and CDR2 LQKENI come from the germline V gene. Trimming removed 5 bases from V and 2 bases from J, with 9 bases in between. CDR3 in amino acids: CASSTGQNYGYTF. As DNA, the CDR3 is TGTGCCAGCTCAACAGGGCAGAACTATGGCTACACCTTC.

The J gene is TRBJ2-7, the V gene TRBV7-2, with D possibly called TRBD1 or TRBD2 (6 bases each). CDR3 size: 13 residues. Germline CDR1 is SGHTA and CDR2 is FQGNSA. V lost 2 bases to trimming and J lost 6 bases, with 11 bases between them. The CDR3 DNA sequence: TGTGCCAGCAGCTTATGGCCGGGGGCCGAGCAGTACGTC. Protein: CASSLWPGAEQYV.

V is TRBV5-1 and J is TRBJ1-1; a weak D match, TRBD1 (5 bases). The CDR3 loop spans 15 amino acids. CDR1 and CDR2 (germline): SGHRS, YFSETQ. The germline V and J ends were trimmed by 3 bases and 4 bases, with 16 bases remaining between them. CDR3 residues: CASSSTDFGVTEAFF. In DNA, the CDR3 is TGCGCCAGCAGCTCGACAGACTTCGGTGTCACTGAAGCTTTCTTT.

The rearrangement joins TRBV30 to TRBJ2-7, with 7 bases that match TRBD1. Germline V gene sequence: CDR1 GTSNPN, CDR2 SVGIG (reference sequence). V lost 2 bases, J lost 7 bases, and 5 bases stayed unmatched. This CDR3 spans 12 amino acids. The CDR3 protein is CAWSSSGQEQYF. In nucleotides, the CDR3 is TGTGCCTGGAGTTCGTCGGGACAGGAGCAGTACTTC.

This chain joins TRBV6-6 and TRBJ1-5; D may be TRBD1 (6 bases). V lost 2 bases and J 3 bases, leaving 14 bases between the germline ends. The length of the CDR3 is 16 residues. Germline V gene sequence: CDR1 MNHNY, CDR2 SVGAGI (reference sequence). For the CDR3, the DNA is TGTGCCAGCAGTTACGGACAGTCGAGACCCAATCAGCCCCAGCATTTT. Its translation is CASSYGQSRPNQPQHF.

This clone was observed a handful of times. The rearrangement links TRBV5-4 to TRBJ1-4; D unresolved. CDR3 length equals 14 residues. Between the trimmed V and J ends, which lost 1 base and 8 bases, there was a span of 12 bases. Germline V gene lookup returns CDR1 SGHNT and CDR2 YYREEE (reference sequence). CDR3 residues: CASSLRTAEEKLFF. The DNA of the CDR3 is TGTGCCAGCAGCTTGAGGACTGCCGAAGAAAAACTGTTTTTT.

The chain employs TRBV25-1 and TRBJ1-1; 11 bases align to TRBD1. Germline assignment: CDR1 MGHDK and CDR2 SYGVNS. The CDR3 runs 16 residues. V lost 2 bases and J lost 4; bases outside the gene matches: 6. This CDR3 is CASSEVAGTGGTEAFF. CDR3 coding DNA: TGTGCCAGCAGTGAAGTAGCCGGGACAGGGGGCACTGAAGCTTTCTTT.

V gene TRBV30 combines with J gene TRBJ2-1, with 7 bases fitting TRBD2. CDR3 size: 14 residues. The trim removed 2 bases at V and 3 bases at J, leaving 4 bases unmatched. Germline CDR1 reads GTSNPN; CDR2 reads SVGIG (reference sequence). Written as DNA, the CDR3 is TGTGCCTGGAGTATTGGCGGGGGCTACAATGAGCAGTTCTTC. Translated: CAWSIGGGYNEQFF.

The chain joins TRBV4-3 to TRBJ2-2; a possible D gene is TRBD2 (5 bases). V lost 3 bases to trimming and J lost 1 base, with 15 bases between them. Germline V lookup: CDR1 LGHNA, CDR2 YSLEER. The CDR3 sequence is 17 residues long. The CDR3 region is CASSHDPGRLNTGELFF. The CDR3 DNA reads as TGCGCCAGCAGCCACGACCCTGGGAGATTGAACACCGGGGAGCTGTTTTTT.

The rearrangement joins TRBV19 to TRBJ1-2, with D maybe TRBD1 (6 bases). V was pared by 6 bases and J by 2 bases, with 19 bases between. Germline assignment: CDR1 LNHDA and CDR2 SQIVND (reference sequence). CDR3 size: 16 residues. CDR3 DNA: TGTGCCAGTAGCAAAGGACAGCAGCGAACCAACTATGGCTACACCTTC. Residues: CASSKGQQRTNYGYTF.

The chain links TRBV7-6 to TRBJ2-7, with D perhaps given as TRBD1 or TRBD2 (5 bases each). The germline V gene encodes CDR1 SGHVS and CDR2 FNYEAQ. This CDR3 spans 15 amino acids. V was shortened by 1 base and J by 0 bases, with 10 bases between the two germline ends. The CDR3 loop is CASSLGPGPSYEQYV. The CDR3 DNA reads TGTGCCAGCAGCTTAGGCCCGGGACCCTCCTACGAGCAGTACGTC.

The gene calls are TRBV5-1 and TRBJ1-6, with 9 nucleotides matching TRBD1. CDR1 SGHRS and CDR2 YFSETQ come from the germline V gene. This CDR3 is built from 14 residues. The junction had 0 bases not matched to a gene; V was cut back by 3 bases and J by 5 bases. The CDR3 bases are TGCGCCAGCAGCTGGGACAGGGATAATTCACCCCTCCACTTT. Its translation is CASSWDRDNSPLHF.

This clone has only a few counts. This chain connects TRBV9 to TRBJ1-2; D is ambiguous. The V gene's germline CDR1 is SGDLS and CDR2 YYNGEE. This CDR3 is built from 15 residues. Trimming shortened V by 1 base and J by 2 bases, and 12 bases separated the two germline ends. The CDR3 loop is CASSVSVTPNYGYTF. CDR3 coding DNA: TGTGCCAGCAGCGTATCGGTAACCCCAAACTATGGCTACACCTTC.

The chain combines TRBV28 with TRBJ1-1; D uncertain. This CDR3 has 14 residues. V was cut by 4 bases and J by 0 bases, with 9 bases left in between. Germline V gene data show CDR1 as MDHEN and CDR2 as SYDVKM. The CDR3 DNA reads as TGTGCCAGCAGTTCTAGGGCATTGAACACTGAAGCTTTCTTT. As protein: CASSSRALNTEAFF.

The rearrangement links TRBV7-2 to TRBJ1-4; D might be TRBD1 (5 bases). V was shortened by 4 bases and J by 4 bases, with 10 bases between the two germline ends. CDR3 length: 14 amino acids. In germline, CDR1 is SGHTA, CDR2 FQGNSA. CDR3 sequence reads: CASSSRDLNEKLFF. CDR3 DNA: TGTGCCAGCAGCTCCCGGGACCTTAATGAAAAACTGTTTTTT.

This rearrangement joins TRBV10-1 to TRBJ2-5, with D possibly matching TRBD2 (6 bases). Germline CDR1 is WNHNN and CDR2 is SYGVQD (reference sequence). V was shortened by 6 bases and J by 7 bases, with 12 bases between the two germline ends. This CDR3 has 12 amino acids. In nucleotides, the CDR3 is TGCGCCAGCAGAGGCCCGGAGGGGACCCAGTACTTC. The encoded protein is CASRGPEGTQYF.

This clone was observed a few times. The V and J genes are TRBV6-5 and TRBJ1-5; 9 bases fit TRBD1. Trimming cost V 4 bases and J 6 bases; bases outside gene matches: 4. CDR3 length: 14 residues. CDR1 MNHEY and CDR2 SVGAGI come from the germline V gene. This CDR3 reads CASSFGQGSQPQHF. The CDR3 DNA sequence: TGTGCCAGCAGTTTCGGACAGGGGAGTCAGCCCCAGCATTTT.

In this sample, this clone turned up a few times. CDR3 sequence (DNA): TGTGCCAGCAGCTTATGGACTTCCTACAATGAGCAGTTCTTC. Protein sequence: CASSLWTSYNEQFF. J is TRBJ2-1 and V is TRBV5-5, with D possibly being TRBD2 (5 bases). V lost 2 bases and J 1 base, leaving 7 bases between the germline ends. This CDR3 contains 14 residues. CDR1 and CDR2 from the germline V gene are SGHKS and YYEKEE (reference sequence). Filled out from reference TRBV5-5 and TRBJ2-1, the complete variable domain reads DAGVTQSPTHLIKTRGQQVTLRCSPISGHKSVSWYQQVLGQGPQFIFQYYEKEERGRGNFPDRFSARQFPNYSSELNVNALLLGDSALYLCASSLWTSYNEQFFGPGTRLTVL.

The chain employs TRBV28 and TRBJ1-2; tentative D call: TRBD1 (5 bases). The germline gives CDR1 MDHEN, CDR2 SYDVKM. The CDR3 consists of 12 residues. With 3 bases removed from V and 6 bases from J, the gap between germline ends came to 8 bases. This CDR3 reads CASSLQGNGYTF. DNA for the CDR3: TGTGCCAGCAGTTTGCAGGGTAATGGCTACACCTTC.

CDR3 sequence: CASSIVTYDMSSYNEQFF. The CDR3 DNA sequence: TGTGCCAGTAGTATAGTAACCTATGACATGAGCTCCTACAATGAGCAGTTCTTC. This chain connects TRBV19 to TRBJ2-1; D uncertain. With 1 base removed from V and 0 bases from J, the gap between germline ends came to 16 bases. Germline lookup yields CDR1 LNHDA and CDR2 SQIVND (reference sequence). This CDR3 comprises 18 residues. The full variable domain, rest sourced from reference TRBV19 and TRBJ2-1, is DGGITQSPKYLFRKEGQNVTLSCEQNLNHDAMYWYRQDPGQGLRLIYYSQIVNDFQKGDIAEGYSVSREKKESFPLTVTSAQKNPTAFYLCASSIVTYDMSSYNEQFFGPGTRLTVL.

The chain uses TRBV11-2 and TRBJ1-4; D not resolved. V dropped 2 bases and J dropped 5 bases, with 9 bases sitting between them. The CDR3 spans 14 residues. The V gene's germline CDR1 is SGHAT and CDR2 FQNNGV. In DNA, the CDR3 is TGTGCCAGCAGCTTACAGGAACGCAATGAAAAACTGTTTTTT. Its translation: CASSLQERNEKLFF.

The rearrangement joins TRBV25-1 to TRBJ2-7; the D is unclear. This CDR3 has 12 residues. Trimming stripped 1 base from V and 9 bases from J, with 10 bases between. Germline CDR1 MGHDK, CDR2 SYGVNS. The CDR3 DNA is TGTGCCAGCAGTGAATCCGCTAATGGGCAGTACTTC. It is translated as CASSESANGQYF.

This clone has just a few counts. The V call is TRBV19, the J call TRBJ2-1, with D possibly matching TRBD1 (5 bases). CDR1 is LNHDA and CDR2 is SQIVND in the germline V gene (reference sequence). With 1 base removed from V and 4 bases from J, the gap between germline ends came to 11 bases. This CDR3 spans 15 amino acids. CDR3 amino acids: CASSIVWQGYNEQFF. The CDR3 DNA reads as TGTGCCAGTAGTATAGTTTGGCAGGGTTACAATGAGCAGTTCTTC.